The clone carrying this TCR beta chain was recorded a few times. Antigen specificity is unknown. Germline V gene sequence: CDR1 LGHNA, CDR2 YSLEER. The CDR3 is made up of 16 amino acids. The V and J ends lost 0 bases and 5 bases respectively, with 13 bases between them. The sample is drawn from a study of response to subunit inactivated influenza vaccine. Study-level findings and limits: The authors put forward the suggestion that each seasonal influenza vaccination may bring in only a limited number of new T cells.

TCRdb reprocessed the RT-PCR reads via MiXCR and lists one record per CDR3 protein. This table has over 150,000 distinct CDR3 sequences, around a tenth appearing once. The sample here was CD8+ T cells sorted from PBMCs, taken 23 months after vaccination. The sequence derives from a man between 50 and 70 years old who received an inactivated influenza vaccine. V is TRBV4-3 and J is TRBJ1-4, with D maybe TRBD1 (5 bases). CDR3: CASSQDLAGRNEKLFF. CDR3 in DNA: TGCGCCAGCAGCCAAGACTTGGCAGGGCGGAATGAAAAACTGTTTTTT.